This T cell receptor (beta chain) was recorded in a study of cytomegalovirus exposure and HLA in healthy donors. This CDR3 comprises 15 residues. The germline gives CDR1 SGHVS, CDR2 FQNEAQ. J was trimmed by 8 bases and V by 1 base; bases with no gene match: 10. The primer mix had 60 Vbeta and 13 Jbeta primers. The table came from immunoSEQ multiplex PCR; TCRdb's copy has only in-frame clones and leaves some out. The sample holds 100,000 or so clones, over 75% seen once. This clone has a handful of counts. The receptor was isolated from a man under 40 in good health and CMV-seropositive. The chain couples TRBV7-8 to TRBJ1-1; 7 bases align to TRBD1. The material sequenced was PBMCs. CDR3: CASSLVGGGATEAFF. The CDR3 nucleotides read TGTGCCAGCAGCTTAGTTGGAGGGGGCGCGACGGAAGCTTTCTTT. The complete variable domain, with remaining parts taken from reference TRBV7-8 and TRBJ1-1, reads GAGVSQSPRYKVAKRGQDVALRCDPISGHVSLFWYQQALGQGPEFLTYFQNEAQLDKSGLPSDRFFAERPEGSVSTLKIQRTQQEDSAVYLCASSLVGGGATEAFFGQGTRLTVV.